This T cell receptor (beta chain) is from a study of CD4 T cells in relation to SARS-CoV-2 and coronaviruses. Unexposed donor CD4+ T cells date from about 2011-2018, before the COVID-19 pandemic. CDR3 length: 13 residues. The V end was cut by 5 bases, the J end by 7 bases, with 12 bases between. Germline assignment: CDR1 ENHRY and CDR2 SYGVKD. Clones were sequenced by immunoSEQ multiplex PCR, and TCRdb holds only the in-frame ones, with some missing. The data show about 65,000 clones, over 80% seen once. The specimen sequenced was memory CD4+ T cells from PBMCs. The clonotype originates from a human donor in good health. The J gene is TRBJ1-5, the V gene TRBV10-3; D is ambiguous. CDR3 bases: TGTGCCATCAGTAGGGATGCCGAGCAGCCCCAGCATTTT. Encoded protein: CAISRDAEQPQHF.